The clone carrying this T cell receptor beta chain appeared many times. The antigen remains undetermined. MiXCR was run by TCRdb on the 5' RACE reads, yielding one entry per CDR3 protein. The sample lists 300,000 to 450,000 distinct CDR3 sequences; approximately 8% were seen once. The data derive from a study of T cells after yellow fever vaccination. General study findings and limits: Researchers cautioned that FACS-sorted repertoires could harbor abundant clonotypes contaminating from the bulk population.

V was trimmed by 4 bases and J by 4 bases, leaving 6 bases between them. CDR3 size: 13 residues. Germline V gene sequence: CDR1 SGHRS, CDR2 YFSETQ. The TCR sequence derives from a man younger than 35 who received the YFV17D yellow fever vaccine. The material was PBMCs, obtained roughly seven weeks after the first yellow fever vaccination. The chain combines TRBV5-1 with TRBJ2-6; no firm D call. The CDR3 is CASSLPGANVLTF. The CDR3 bases are TGCGCCAGCAGCCTGCCCGGGGCCAACGTCCTGACTTTC.